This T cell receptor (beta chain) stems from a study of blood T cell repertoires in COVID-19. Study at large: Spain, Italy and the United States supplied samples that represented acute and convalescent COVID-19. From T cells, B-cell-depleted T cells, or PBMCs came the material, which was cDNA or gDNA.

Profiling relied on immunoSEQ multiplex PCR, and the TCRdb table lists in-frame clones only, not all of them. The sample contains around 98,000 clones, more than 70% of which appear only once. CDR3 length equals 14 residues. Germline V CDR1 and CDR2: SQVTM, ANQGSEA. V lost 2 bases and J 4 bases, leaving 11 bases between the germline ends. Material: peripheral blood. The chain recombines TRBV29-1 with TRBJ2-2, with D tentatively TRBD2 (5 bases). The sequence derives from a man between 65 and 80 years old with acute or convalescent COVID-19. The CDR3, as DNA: TGCAGCGTTGAAAGGCTAGCTGGCACCGGGGAGCTGTTTTTT. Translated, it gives CSVERLAGTGELFF.